This T cell receptor (beta chain) was observed in a study of T-cell reconstitution after alpha-beta-depleted transplantation in children. The TCRbeta library was prepared with unique molecular identifiers. TCRdb independently ran MiXCR on the PCR reads; one entry per CDR3 protein. This sample has roughly 610,000 distinct CDR3 sequences, with about 10% found just once. The ends lost 0 bases at V and 1 base at J; junction bases unmatched: 6. The length of the CDR3 is 16 residues. From germline, CDR1 is DFQATT and CDR2 SNEGSKA (reference sequence). This clonotype appeared a few times. The sequence was collected from a human donor who donated a stem cell graft to a child with acute myeloid leukemia. The material sequenced was PBMCs from the stem cell graft donor, taken from the stem cell graft. The chain uses TRBV20-1 and TRBJ2-1; 7 bases map to TRBD2. The CDR3 DNA reads as TGCAGTGCTAGAGATCCAGCGGGGAGGTCCTACAATGAGCAGTTCTTC. Translation gives CSARDPAGRSYNEQFF.